The 29 T cell receptor beta chains given below trace back to one sample, sequenced in a study of cytomegalovirus exposure and HLA in healthy donors. PCR was performed using 60 Vbeta and 13 Jbeta primers. Sequenced by immunoSEQ multiplex PCR; TCRdb stores in-frame clones only, minus some. The repertoire has about 160,000 clones, 65% to 85% of them found once; the top ten carry 1% to 1.5%. The specimen sequenced was PBMCs. The source is a boy aged 2 to 10 in good health and CMV-seronegative.

The CDR3 nucleotides read TGCAGCGGGGGTCCCTCGGCGGGCGGGCAGAACACCGGGGAGCTGTTTTTT. This gives the protein CSGGPSAGGQNTGELFF. The V call is TRBV29-1, the J call TRBJ2-2, with D perhaps TRBD2 (5 bases). Germline V CDR1 and CDR2: SQVTM, ANQGSEA. The CDR3 contains 17 residues. Trimming cost V 7 bases and J 1 base, with 22 bases left between them.

The J gene is TRBJ1-1, the V gene TRBV7-8; 7 bases match TRBD1. Trimming removed 5 bases from V and 2 bases from J; junction bases left unmatched: 8. Germline assignment: CDR1 SGHVS and CDR2 FQNEAQ. The CDR3 is 15 residues long. CDR3 bases: TGTGCCAGCAGCCTGGGACAGAATCCCAACACTGAAGCTTTCTTT. It encodes CASSLGQNPNTEAFF.

This clone was counted a single time. The chain has TRBV27 and TRBJ1-2; D gene uncertain. Trimming took 0 bases from V and 2 from J, leaving 10 bases between them. The germline V gene encodes CDR1 MNHEY and CDR2 SMNVEV (reference sequence). The CDR3 runs 15 residues. The CDR3 reads CASSLSLSPNYGYTF. Written as DNA, the CDR3 is TGTGCCAGCAGTTTATCTTTGTCTCCGAACTATGGCTACACCTTC.

This clone occurred once. The genes are TRBV6-5 and TRBJ1-1, with 8 bases lining up with TRBD1. The CDR3 loop spans 14 amino acids. J was trimmed by 4 bases and V by 7 bases; bases with no gene match: 8. CDR1 and CDR2 (germline): MNHEY, SVGAGI. The CDR3 is CASTRDRRGTEAFF. In nucleotides, the CDR3 is TGTGCCAGCACCCGGGACAGGCGGGGCACTGAAGCTTTCTTT.

The chain links TRBV5-5 to TRBJ1-1, with 9 bases fitting TRBD1. The CDR3 has 13 amino acids. The V segment lost 1 base and the J segment 8 bases; nucleotides outside the gene matches: 3. Germline CDR1 reads SGHKS; CDR2 reads YYEKEE (reference sequence). The DNA for the CDR3 is TGTGCCAGCAGCTTGTTGGGACAGGGCGAAGCTTTCTTT. Protein product: CASSLLGQGEAFF.

The V and J genes are TRBV4-3 and TRBJ2-1; 7 bases map to TRBD2. Germline V gives CDR1 LGHNA, CDR2 YSLEER. The ends lost 0 bases at V and 1 base at J; junction bases unmatched: 3. This CDR3 comprises 16 residues. Here the CDR3 reads CASSQEAGASYNEQFF. CDR3 coding DNA: TGCGCCAGCAGCCAAGAGGCGGGAGCTTCCTACAATGAGCAGTTCTTC.

This chain uses TRBV7-6 with TRBJ2-5; TRBD1 is a possible D gene (5 bases). This CDR3 comprises 14 residues. Trimming pared 2 bases from V and 4 bases from J, leaving 11 bases between. Germline CDR1 reads SGHVS; CDR2 reads FNYEAQ. The CDR3 spells CASSLSGWGETQYF. CDR3 sequence (DNA): TGTGCCAGCAGCTTATCAGGGTGGGGAGAGACCCAGTACTTC.

This clone was counted only a few times. The rearrangement uses TRBV5-4 and TRBJ1-1; D may be TRBD1 (5 bases). Trimming removed 3 bases at V and 3 bases at J, with 15 bases between. CDR3 size: 15 residues. CDR1 and CDR2 (germline): SGHNT, YYREEE (reference sequence). CDR3 loop: CASSSGNGKDTEAFF. CDR3 coding DNA: TGTGCCAGCAGCTCAGGGAATGGGAAAGACACTGAAGCTTTCTTT.

The chain recombines TRBV6-6 with TRBJ1-1; possibly TRBD1 for D (5 bases). Germline values: CDR1 MNHNY, CDR2 SVGAGI (reference sequence). The CDR3 has 15 amino acids. Between the trimmed V and J ends, which lost 5 bases and 0 bases, there was a span of 13 bases. CDR3 protein: CASSVRRGMNTEAFF. DNA for the CDR3: TGTGCCAGCAGTGTGAGGCGGGGCATGAACACTGAAGCTTTCTTT.

V and J are TRBV9 and TRBJ1-2; D is possibly TRBD1 (5 bases). This CDR3 is 17 amino acids long. Germline V lookup: CDR1 SGDLS, CDR2 YYNGEE. V lost 4 bases to trimming and J lost 4 bases, with 23 bases between them. CDR3 residues: CASSYAMGRGRAYGYTF. The CDR3 DNA follows: TGTGCCAGCAGCTATGCCATGGGGAGGGGTCGAGCCTATGGCTACACCTTC.

CDR3 DNA sequence: TGCGCCAGCAGCTTCTTTCCCGGGACTAGCGGGACCGAGCAGTACTTC. Amino acids: CASSFFPGTSGTEQYF. The rearrangement joins TRBV5-1 to TRBJ2-7, with 13 bases identical to TRBD2. J was trimmed by 6 bases and V by 2 bases; bases with no gene match: 8. From germline, CDR1 is SGHRS and CDR2 YFSETQ. The CDR3 spans 16 residues.

This clone has just a few counts. This rearrangement joins TRBV5-4 to TRBJ2-1; 10 nucleotides align to TRBD2. Germline V gene sequence: CDR1 SGHNT, CDR2 YYREEE (reference sequence). V lost 5 bases to trimming and J lost 8 bases; unmatched junction nucleotides: 7. CDR3 length equals 14 residues. CDR3 sequence: CASRKEREGHEQFF. As DNA, the CDR3 is TGTGCCAGCAGGAAAGAGCGGGAGGGCCATGAGCAGTTCTTC.

This chain connects TRBV7-9 to TRBJ1-2, with 9 bases that match TRBD1. The CDR3 length is 15 residues. Germline V CDR1 and CDR2: SEHNR, FQNEAQ (reference sequence). Unmatched junction bases numbered 11, after V lost 4 bases and J lost 8 bases. CDR3 residues: CASSSRTGEEGGYTF. DNA of the CDR3: TGTGCCAGCAGCTCCCGGACAGGGGAGGAAGGGGGCTACACCTTC.

The chain carries TRBV11-2 and TRBJ2-6, with 7 nucleotides matching TRBD1. Germline CDR1 and CDR2: SGHAT and FQNNGV. The CDR3 length is 17 residues. Trimming took 5 bases from V and 5 from J; bases not matched to a gene: 12. CDR3 protein: CASSPRTGRNRANVLTF. The DNA for the CDR3 is TGTGCCAGCAGCCCCAGGACAGGCCGAAATAGGGCCAACGTCCTGACTTTC.

The chain recombines TRBV10-3 with TRBJ2-1; TRBD2 matches at 7 bases. Germline lookup yields CDR1 ENHRY and CDR2 SYGVKD. Germline trimming cut 6 bases from V and 0 bases from J; bases unmatched to any gene: 5. This CDR3 is 15 amino acids long. CDR3 DNA: TGTGCCATCAGCTGGGGGGACTACTCCTACAATGAGCAGTTCTTC. This sequence encodes CAISWGDYSYNEQFF.

This clone was counted a few times. This chain links TRBV18 with TRBJ1-2; a weak D match, TRBD1 (5 bases). The germline gives CDR1 KGHSH, CDR2 LQKENI. V was clipped by 5 bases and J by 2 bases, with 12 bases between them. The length of the CDR3 is 14 residues. The DNA for the CDR3 is TGTGCCAGCTCATCGTACGACAGAAACTATGGCTACACCTTC. It specifies CASSSYDRNYGYTF.

CDR3 sequence: CASSSIPRGPNTGELFF. The CDR3 nucleotides are TGTGCCAGCAGCTCAATCCCCAGGGGACCCAACACCGGGGAGCTGTTTTTT. This chain joins TRBV5-4 and TRBJ2-2; D might be TRBD1 (6 bases). The CDR3 totals 17 residues. Trimming removed 3 bases at V and 2 bases at J, with 17 bases between. CDR1 and CDR2 (germline): SGHNT, YYREEE (reference sequence).

This clone was detected a few times. This sequence joins TRBV18 and TRBJ2-5; TRBD1 matches at 7 bases. Germline CDR1 KGHSH, CDR2 LQKENI. The trim removed 6 bases at V and 2 bases at J, leaving 3 bases unmatched. The CDR3 totals 13 residues. The CDR3 reads CASSSDRQETQYF. CDR3 nucleotides: TGTGCCAGCTCGTCGGACAGGCAAGAGACCCAGTACTTC.

V is TRBV10-3 and J is TRBJ2-7; 11 positions match TRBD2. The CDR3 is 15 amino acids. The V segment lost 0 bases and the J segment 5 bases; nucleotides outside the gene matches: 3. CDR1 ENHRY and CDR2 SYGVKD come from the germline V gene. CDR3 protein: CAISESSGRGDEQYF. Written as DNA, the CDR3 is TGTGCCATCAGTGAGTCTAGCGGGAGGGGCGACGAGCAGTACTTC.

The CDR3 sequence: CASSLKPGQGYEQYF. The CDR3 DNA reads as TGTGCCAGCAGCCTAAAACCGGGACAGGGTTACGAGCAGTACTTC. This sequence joins TRBV7-2 and TRBJ2-7, with 9 bases fitting TRBD1. Trimming cost V 5 bases and J 4 bases; bases outside gene matches: 9. The CDR3 totals 15 residues. Per germline, CDR1 SGHTA and CDR2 FQGNSA.

This clone was detected only once. The CDR3: CASGRDQPQHF. The CDR3 nucleotides read TGTGCTAGTGGCCGCGATCAGCCCCAGCATTTT. The genes are TRBV12-5 and TRBJ1-5; D is unresolved. The germline V gene has CDR1 LGHNT and CDR2 FRNRAP. CDR3 length equals 11 residues. Trimming removed 6 bases from V and 5 bases from J, with 5 bases in between.

The V call is TRBV5-4, the J call TRBJ2-2; D gene ambiguous. V was shortened by 4 bases and J by 0 bases, with 16 bases between the two germline ends. Germline loops: CDR1 SGHNT, CDR2 YYREEE (reference sequence). The CDR3 length is 17 residues. DNA for the CDR3: TGTGCCAGCAGCCTCCCGGTTCAATCAACGAACACCGGGGAGCTGTTTTTT. Residues: CASSLPVQSTNTGELFF.

This chain joins TRBV4-3 and TRBJ2-7, with 10 positions matching TRBD2. The CDR3 has 15 amino acids. Germline CDR1 and CDR2: LGHNA and YSLEER. The trim removed 1 base at V and 7 bases at J, leaving 7 bases unmatched. The CDR3 is CASSQGAGGIWEQYF. CDR3 sequence (DNA): TGCGCCAGCAGCCAAGGAGCGGGGGGGATCTGGGAGCAGTACTTC.

This sequence joins TRBV4-1 and TRBJ1-1; D possibly corresponds to TRBD1 (5 bases). V was cut by 3 bases and J by 2 bases, with 10 bases left in between. The germline CDR1 and CDR2 sequences are MGHRA and YSYEKL. This CDR3 has 14 amino acids. CDR3 nucleotide sequence: TGCGCCAGCAGCCAGGTAGGGGCAAACACTGAAGCTTTCTTT. Translating gives CASSQVGANTEAFF.

The rearrangement uses TRBV2 and TRBJ1-5; D perhaps matches TRBD1 (6 bases). Germline loops: CDR1 SNHLY, CDR2 FYNNEI. V gave up 6 bases and J gave up 3 bases, with 12 bases separating them. This CDR3 is 14 amino acids long. Here the CDR3 DNA reads TGTGCCAGCAGAGGACAGTTTATCAATCAGCCCCAGCATTTT. Its translation: CASRGQFINQPQHF.

This clone was seen more than once but under ten times. J is TRBJ2-1 and V is TRBV7-9, with a tentative D call TRBD2 (6 bases). This CDR3 region has 12 residues. With 5 bases removed from V and 8 bases from J, the gap between germline ends came to 10 bases. CDR1 is SEHNR, CDR2 FQNEAQ, per germline (reference sequence). CDR3 protein: CASSHASDEQFF. In nucleotides, the CDR3 is TGTGCCAGCAGCCATGCTAGCGATGAGCAGTTCTTC.

This clone has more than one count but fewer than ten. The rearrangement links TRBV28 to TRBJ1-2, with 8 bases identical to TRBD1. There are 13 residues in the CDR3. Germline assignment: CDR1 MDHEN and CDR2 SYDVKM. Trimming took 6 bases from V and 8 from J; bases not matched to a gene: 8. The CDR3: CASSRRQGRGYTF. CDR3 nucleotides: TGTGCCAGCAGCCGTAGACAGGGGAGAGGCTACACCTTC.

This sequence joins TRBV5-1 and TRBJ2-3, with TRBD2 identical over 8 bases. The CDR3 spans 16 residues. The V gene's germline CDR1 is SGHRS and CDR2 YFSETQ. Unmatched junction bases numbered 5, after V lost 0 bases and J lost 2 bases. CDR3 residues: CASSLVAGGLTDTQYF. The CDR3 region has the DNA TGCGCCAGCAGCTTGGTTGCGGGAGGACTCACAGATACGCAGTATTTT.

This clone came up once. The CDR3 loop reads CASSPIPGTSGIGNEQFF. Here the CDR3 DNA reads TGTGCCAGCTCACCAATCCCCGGGACTAGCGGGATAGGGAATGAGCAGTTCTTC. The chain joins TRBV18 to TRBJ2-1; 13 positions agree with TRBD2. The CDR3 has 18 amino acids. Germline CDR1 is KGHSH and CDR2 is LQKENI. V lost 2 bases to trimming and J lost 7 bases; unmatched junction nucleotides: 11. Filled out from reference TRBV18 and TRBJ2-1, the complete variable domain reads NAGVMQNPRHLVRRRGQEARLRCSPMKGHSHVYWYRQLPEEGLKFMVYLQKENIIDESGMPKERFSAEFPKEGPSILRIQQVVRGDSAAYFCASSPIPGTSGIGNEQFFGPGTRLTVL.